A single sample is the source of the 20 T cell receptor beta chains below, sequenced in a study of T cells in Graves' hyperthyroidism and ophthalmopathy (dated by TCRdb to 2018 to 2020). Receptor amplification or capture employed multiplex PCR. TCRdb records Illumina HiSeq 2000 as the sequencer. The TCR beta CDR3 regions were amplified from the RNA transcripts. A first-round RT-PCR of the TCR CDR3 used the HTBI primer set with the Qiagen OneStep RT-PCR kit. TCRdb reprocessing: public reads trimmed at Q25 with fastp, clones called with MiXCR, in-frame beta chains kept. For every CDR3 protein sequence, its rows merge into one entry that carries the most common genes and DNA. The sample yields hundreds of thousands of distinct CDR3 sequences; around 15% were counted once. Under 3.5% of the sample belongs to the ten largest clones. The sequenced sample consisted of blood. The source of these receptors is a woman aged 40 to 49 with Graves' ophthalmopathy.

This clonotype has a handful of counts. The rearrangement joins TRBV6-1 to TRBJ1-5; D is undetermined. This CDR3 spans 17 amino acids. CDR1 and CDR2 from the germline V gene are MNHNS and SASEGT. V was shortened by 5 bases and J by 0 bases, with 17 bases between the two germline ends. CDR3 nucleotide sequence: TGTGCCAGCAGTCCCCGGCTCGATACTTATAGCAATCAGCCCCAGCATTTT. Translation gives CASSPRLDTYSNQPQHF.

As to this clonotype: This may stem from a read error, because a much larger clone lies one nucleotide away. The J gene is TRBJ2-1, the V gene TRBV5-1, with a tentative D call TRBD2 (6 bases). Trimming left V 7 bases short and J 4 bases short, with 12 bases between. From germline, CDR1 is SGHRS and CDR2 YFSETQ. CDR3 length equals 13 residues. As DNA, the CDR3 is TGCGCCAGCGGCGGGACCCATTACAATGAGCAGTTCTTC. Translated, it gives CASGGTHYNEQFF. Full variable domain (missing parts from reference TRBV5-1 and TRBJ2-1): KAGVTQTPRYLIKTRGQQVTLSCSPISGHRSVSWYQQTPGQGLQFLFEYFSETQRNKGNFPGRFSGRQFSNSRSEMNVSTLELGDSALYLCASGGTHYNEQFFGPGTRLTVL.

This clonotype was observed a few times. This CDR3 is CASSLGLSGNTIYF. Written as DNA, the CDR3 is TGTGCCAGCAGCCTAGGCCTTAGCGGAAACACCATATATTTT. This rearrangement joins TRBV7-8 to TRBJ1-3, with D unclear. V lost 5 bases, J lost 4 bases, and 12 bases lay in between. Germline V gene lookup returns CDR1 SGHVS and CDR2 FQNEAQ. There are 14 residues in the CDR3.

This clonotype was seen at least ten times. The gene calls are TRBV27 and TRBJ1-5; 9 nucleotides agree with TRBD1. The length of the CDR3 is 14 residues. V was pared by 6 bases and J by 10 bases, with 10 bases of the junction left unmatched. Germline values: CDR1 MNHEY, CDR2 SMNVEV (reference sequence). The CDR3 DNA reads TGTGCCAGCAGCATGACAGGGGGGCCCCATCCCCAGCATTTT. Translation gives CASSMTGGPHPQHF.

This clonotype has ten or more counts. The chain recombines TRBV12-3 or TRBV12-4 with TRBJ1-1, with D maybe TRBD1 (5 bases). V was clipped by 7 bases and J by 2 bases, with 11 bases between them. The CDR3 is 13 residues long. The CDR3 coding sequence is TGTGCCAGCAAAGGGGAGGGAAACACTGAAGCTTTCTTT. Translating gives CASKGEGNTEAFF.

The chain links TRBV20-1 to TRBJ2-2; 13 nucleotides line up with TRBD2. The junction had 4 bases not matched to a gene; V was cut back by 6 bases and J by 3 bases. CDR3 length: 15 amino acids. Germline values: CDR1 DFQATT, CDR2 SNEGSKA (reference sequence). CDR3 loop: CSARTSGSDTGELFF. The CDR3 DNA reads TGCAGTGCCAGGACTAGCGGGAGTGACACCGGGGAGCTGTTTTTT.

V gene TRBV2 combines with J gene TRBJ2-4; 9 bases match TRBD2. The CDR3 sequence is 20 residues long. V shed 3 bases and J 0 bases; nucleotides not matched to a gene: 15. Germline V lookup: CDR1 SNHLY, CDR2 FYNNEI. The CDR3 region has the DNA TGTGCCAGCAGTGACTCATGGGGTAGCGGGGGCCTCCTAGCCAAAAACATTCAGTACTTC. It translates to CASSDSWGSGGLLAKNIQYF.

This clonotype was counted many times. This sequence joins TRBV6-1 and TRBJ2-1; 10 bases match TRBD1. CDR1 and CDR2 (germline): MNHNS, SASEGT. The CDR3 runs to 16 residues. V shed 4 bases, J shed 7 bases, and the junction held 10 bases outside the gene matches. The CDR3 DNA reads as TGTGCCAGCAGTGGTCAAAGACAGGGGGCAGGTAATGAGCAGTTCTTC. This translates into CASSGQRQGAGNEQFF.

This clonotype was found a few times. CDR3 in amino acids: CASSWIEPSSYNEQFF. CDR3 sequence (DNA): TGTGCCAGCAGTTGGATAGAACCGAGCTCCTACAATGAGCAGTTCTTC. The J gene is TRBJ2-1, the V gene TRBV12-3 or TRBV12-4, with D unresolved. CDR3 size: 16 residues. The ends were cut back, 4 bases at V and 0 bases at J, with 13 bases in the middle.

This clonotype was recorded a few times. This sequence joins TRBV5-1 and TRBJ2-7; 7 nucleotides agree with TRBD1. This CDR3 is built from 15 residues. Germline lookup yields CDR1 SGHRS and CDR2 YFSETQ. Losses at the gene ends were 2 bases for V and 2 bases for J; bases not matched to a gene: 7. Here the CDR3 DNA reads TGCGCCAGCAGCTTAGGGGGCTCTCCGGCCTACGAGCAGTACTTC. This sequence encodes CASSLGGSPAYEQYF. Based on the CDR3 plus reference TRBV5-1 and TRBJ2-7, the full variable domain is KAGVTQTPRYLIKTRGQQVTLSCSPISGHRSVSWYQQTPGQGLQFLFEYFSETQRNKGNFPGRFSGRQFSNSRSEMNVSTLELGDSALYLCASSLGGSPAYEQYFGPGTRLTVT.

V is TRBV11-2 and J is TRBJ2-1, with 11 bases fitting TRBD2. The V gene end was trimmed by 6 bases and the J gene end by 5 bases; junction bases not matched to a gene: 9. This CDR3 has 16 residues. CDR1 and CDR2 from the germline V gene are SGHAT and FQNNGV. DNA of the CDR3: TGTGCCAGCAGTTCGCTTACTAGCGGGGGTAACAATGAGCAGTTCTTC. Translating it yields CASSSLTSGGNNEQFF.

A note on this clonotype: Germline and junction disagree at one end, which may indicate a read error. The rearrangement joins TRBV6-1 to TRBJ2-2, with D perhaps TRBD1 (5 bases). Looked up from germline, CDR1 is MNHNS and CDR2 is SASEGT. The CDR3 totals 15 residues. The DNA of the CDR3 is TGTGCCAGCACTGAAATGGGGCAAAACACCGGGGAGCTGTTTTTT. The encoded protein is CASTEMGQNTGELFF.

This clonotype came up many times. V usage is TRBV12-3 or TRBV12-4 and J usage is TRBJ2-1; no clear D. CDR3 length equals 11 residues. Between the trimmed V and J ends, which lost 5 bases and 8 bases, there was a span of 7 bases. The CDR3 sequence is CASSRADEQFF. CDR3 bases: TGTGCCAGCAGTCGAGCCGATGAGCAGTTCTTC.

In the case of this clonotype: Its ends do not fully match the called genes, so a read error is possible. V gene TRBV2 combines with J gene TRBJ1-1; no clear D. The CDR3 consists of 11 residues. In germline, CDR1 is SNHLY, CDR2 FYNNEI. CDR3 protein: CARSGVTEAFF. CDR3 DNA: TGTGCCAGAAGTGGGGTAACTGAAGCTTTCTTT.

This clonotype was recorded at least ten times. V is TRBV12-3 or TRBV12-4 and J is TRBJ2-7; 9 nucleotides align to TRBD1. V was pared by 5 bases and J by 4 bases, with 12 bases of the junction left unmatched. This CDR3 is built from 16 residues. CDR3 residues: CASSPGQGTFVYEQYF. The CDR3 DNA sequence: TGTGCCAGCAGTCCGGGACAGGGCACTTTCGTATACGAGCAGTACTTC.

In this sample, this clonotype turned up many times. The chain recombines TRBV7-6 with TRBJ2-7, with 8 bases aligning to TRBD1. The CDR3 runs 13 residues. V lost 6 bases to trimming and J lost 6 bases; unmatched junction nucleotides: 7. Germline CDR1 and CDR2: SGHVS and FNYEAQ. The CDR3 is CASSSDRASEQYF. CDR3 nucleotides: TGTGCCAGCAGTTCGGACAGGGCTAGCGAGCAGTACTTC.

The rearrangement joins TRBV5-4 to TRBJ2-1, with 8 bases identical to TRBD2. The CDR3 extends over 18 amino acids. V shed 3 bases and J 6 bases; nucleotides not matched to a gene: 17. CDR1 is SGHNT, CDR2 YYREEE, per germline (reference sequence). CDR3 loop: CASSSGGLGAGGTNEQFF. The DNA of the CDR3 is TGTGCCAGCAGCTCAGGAGGGCTGGGTGCGGGGGGTACCAATGAGCAGTTCTTC.

This clonotype was counted many times. The chain is built from TRBV28 and TRBJ2-1; 9 positions agree with TRBD2. The CDR3 extends over 18 amino acids. V was clipped by 3 bases and J by 3 bases; unmatched bases: 12. Germline V gene data show CDR1 as MDHEN and CDR2 as SYDVKM. CDR3 amino acids: CASSLGHGREGRYNEQFF. Here the CDR3 DNA reads TGTGCCAGCAGTTTGGGGCATGGGCGGGAGGGCCGCTACAATGAGCAGTTCTTC.

V gene TRBV20-1 combines with J gene TRBJ2-1, with 16 bases lining up with TRBD2. CDR1 is DFQATT, CDR2 SNEGSKA, per germline (reference sequence). The CDR3 consists of 12 residues. CDR3: CGGTSGGGEQFF. The CDR3 bases are TGCGGGGGGACTAGCGGGGGGGGAGAGCAGTTCTTC.

This clonotype was recorded a few times. Just one base apart from a much larger clone, this may be a read error. V is TRBV28 and J is TRBJ1-5; 10 positions match TRBD1. Germline CDR1 and CDR2: MDHEN and SYDVKM. The CDR3 is 14 amino acids. J gave up 3 bases and V 5 bases, and 1 base lay outside the gene matches. CDR3 coding DNA: TGTGCCAGCAGTGGGACAGGGGACAATCAGCCCCAGCATTTT. It specifies CASSGTGDNQPQHF.